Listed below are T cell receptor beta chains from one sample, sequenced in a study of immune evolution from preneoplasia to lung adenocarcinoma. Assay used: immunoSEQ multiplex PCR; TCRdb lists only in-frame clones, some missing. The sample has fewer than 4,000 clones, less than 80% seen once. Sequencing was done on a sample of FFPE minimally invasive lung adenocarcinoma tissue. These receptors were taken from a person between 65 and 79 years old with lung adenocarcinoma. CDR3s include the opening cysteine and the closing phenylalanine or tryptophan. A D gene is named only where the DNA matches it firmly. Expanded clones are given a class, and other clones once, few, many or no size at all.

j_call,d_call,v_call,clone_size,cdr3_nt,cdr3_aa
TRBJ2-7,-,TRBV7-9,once,TGTGCCAGCAGCATCTGGACTTTGACGTACCGGTACGACGAGCAGTACTTC,CASSIWTLTYRYDEQYF
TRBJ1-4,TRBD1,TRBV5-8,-,TGTGCCAGCAGCTGGAAGGGGGCAGCGAATGAAAAACTGTTTTTT,CASSWKGAANEKLFF
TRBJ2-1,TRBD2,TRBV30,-,TGTGCCTGGAGTCCACGGACTAGTTCGTGGGTCTTC,CAWSPRTSSWVF
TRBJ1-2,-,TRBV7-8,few,TGTGCCAGCAGCTCGAGCCCGACCGACCCCACCTTC,CASSSSPTDPTF
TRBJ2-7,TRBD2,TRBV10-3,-,TGTGCCATCAGAAAAACGACTAGCGGGGGTTCCTACGAGCAGTACTTC,CAIRKTTSGGSYEQYF
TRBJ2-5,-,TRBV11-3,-,TGTGCCAGCAGCCTCGACCCGGGGCAAGAGACCCAGTACTTC,CASSLDPGQETQYF
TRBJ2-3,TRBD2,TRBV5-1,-,TGCGCCAGCAGCGCGGGAGGGTACACAGATACGCAGTATTTT,CASSAGGYTDTQYF
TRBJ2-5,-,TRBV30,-,TGTGCCTGGAGACGTGGGGCGGCAGAGACCCAGTACTTC,CAWRRGAAETQYF
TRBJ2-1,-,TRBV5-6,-,TGTGCCAGCAGCCCCGGGGGACAGGAGCAGTTCTTC,CASSPGGQEQFF
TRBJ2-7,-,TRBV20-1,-,TGCAGTGCTAGAGCTGGCAGTCTTGAGTACTTC,CSARAGSLEYF
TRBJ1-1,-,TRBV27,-,TGTGCCAGCAGTTTTGGACCCGGGGCAGTTGAAGCTTTCTTT,CASSFGPGAVEAFF
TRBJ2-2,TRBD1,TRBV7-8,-,TGTGCCAGCAGCTCCGGACAGGCCTCGTGGACCGGGGAGCTGTTTTTT,CASSSGQASWTGELFF
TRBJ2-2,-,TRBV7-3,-,TGTGCCAGCAGCTCACAGACAGCTCAGGCCGGGGAGCTGTTTTTT,CASSSQTAQAGELFF
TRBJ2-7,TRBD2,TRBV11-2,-,TGTGCCAGCAGCCCCGGGACTAGCGGTTACGAGCAGTACTTC,CASSPGTSGYEQYF
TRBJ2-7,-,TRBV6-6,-,TGTGCCAGCCAACAGGGACTCCTCTACGAGCAGTACTTC,CASQQGLLYEQYF
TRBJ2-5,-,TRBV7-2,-,TGTGCCAGCAGCTTAGGCGGCCAGCCGCAAGAGACCCAGTACTTC,CASSLGGQPQETQYF
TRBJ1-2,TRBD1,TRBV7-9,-,TGTGCCAGCAGCTATGGACAGGATGGCTACACCTTC,CASSYGQDGYTF
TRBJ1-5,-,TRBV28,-,TGTGCCAGCATCCTACGACCTGGGCAGCCCCAGCATTTT,CASILRPGQPQHF
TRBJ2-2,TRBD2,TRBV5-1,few,TGCGCCAGCAGCCCCAGCGGGAGCGGCACCGGGGAGCTGTTTTTT,CASSPSGSGTGELFF
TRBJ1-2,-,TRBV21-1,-,TGTGCCAGCAGCCGCCGGGACAGGCCTAACTATGGCTACACCTTC,CASSRRDRPNYGYTF
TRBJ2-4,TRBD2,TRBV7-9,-,TGTGCCAGCAGCTTAGGAGCGGGAGGGCCTTCCAAAAACATTCAGTACTTC,CASSLGAGGPSKNIQYF
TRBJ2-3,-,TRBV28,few,TGTGCCAGCAGTTTCTTGTCGGGGACAGATACGCAGTATTTT,CASSFLSGTDTQYF